The present entry profiles one T cell receptor (beta chain) with its context. The antigen remains unidentified. The PCR made use of 60 Vbeta and 13 Jbeta primers. The protocol was immunoSEQ multiplex PCR, while the TCRdb copy is restricted to in-frame clones and leaves out a portion. This sample has about 120,000 clones, with around 82% found just once. These data belong to a study of cytomegalovirus exposure and HLA in healthy donors. For the study at large: Findings of an earlier analysis included some 120 million unique TCR beta sequences from 190 million or so T cells. Study-wide results and limits: Reportedly, TCR beta sequences accurately predicted HLA-A and HLA-B alleles in most subjects. Among TCR beta chains, those listed as cytomegalovirus-associated numbered around 160. A few chains tied to CMV proved CMV antigen-specific in vitro.

The CDR3 loop spans 12 amino acids. V was shortened by 6 bases and J by 0 bases, with 3 bases between the two germline ends. Per germline, CDR1 LNHNV and CDR2 YYDKDF (reference sequence). The sequence derives from a female donor in good health and CMV-seronegative. The genes are TRBV15 and TRBJ2-1, with unresolved D. Sequenced: PBMCs. CDR3 amino acids: CATRSSYNEQFF. The CDR3 nucleotides read TGTGCCACCAGGAGCTCCTACAATGAGCAGTTCTTC.